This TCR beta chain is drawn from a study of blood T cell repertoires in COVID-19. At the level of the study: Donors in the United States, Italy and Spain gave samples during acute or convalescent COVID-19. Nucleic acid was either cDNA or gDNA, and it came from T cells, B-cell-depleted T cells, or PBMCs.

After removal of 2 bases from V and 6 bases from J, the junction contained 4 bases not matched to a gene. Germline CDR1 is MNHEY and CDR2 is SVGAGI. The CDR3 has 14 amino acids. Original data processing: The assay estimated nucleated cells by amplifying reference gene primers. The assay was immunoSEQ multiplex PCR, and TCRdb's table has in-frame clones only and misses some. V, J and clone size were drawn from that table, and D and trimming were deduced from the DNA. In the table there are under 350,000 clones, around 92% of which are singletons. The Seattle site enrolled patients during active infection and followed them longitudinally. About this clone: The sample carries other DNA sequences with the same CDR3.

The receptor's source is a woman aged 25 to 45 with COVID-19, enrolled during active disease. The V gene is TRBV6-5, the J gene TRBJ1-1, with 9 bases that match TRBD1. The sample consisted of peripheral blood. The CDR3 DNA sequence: TGTGCCAGCAGTTACACGGGACAGGGCTCTGAAGCTTTCTTT. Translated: CASSYTGQGSEAFF.